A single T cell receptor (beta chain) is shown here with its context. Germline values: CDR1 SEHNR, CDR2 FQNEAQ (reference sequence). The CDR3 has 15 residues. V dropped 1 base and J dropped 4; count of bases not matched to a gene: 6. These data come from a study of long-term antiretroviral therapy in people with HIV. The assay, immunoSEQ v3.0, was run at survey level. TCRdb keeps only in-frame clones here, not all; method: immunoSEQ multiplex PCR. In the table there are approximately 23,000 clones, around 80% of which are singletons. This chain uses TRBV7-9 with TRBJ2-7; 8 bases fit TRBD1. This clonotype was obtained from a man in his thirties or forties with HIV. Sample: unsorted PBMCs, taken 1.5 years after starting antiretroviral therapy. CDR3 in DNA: TGTGCCAGCAGCTTAGGGCCAGGGGGCAGGTACGAGCAGTACTTC. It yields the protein CASSLGPGGRYEQYF. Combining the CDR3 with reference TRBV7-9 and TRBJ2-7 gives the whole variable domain DTGVSQNPRHKITKRGQNVTFRCDPISEHNRLYWYRQTLGQGPEFLTYFQNEAQLEKSRLLSDRFSAERPKGSFSTLEIQRTEQGDSAMYLCASSLGPGGRYEQYFGPGTRLTVT.